The next 8 T cell receptor beta chains were all read from a single sample in a study of beta chain features in type 1 diabetes. Expressed TCRB transcripts were sequenced, since all the RNA that had been isolated was reverse transcribed. Data came from immunoSEQ multiplex PCR; TCRdb stores just in-frame clones and leaves some out. This table has hundreds of thousands of clones, less than 20% appearing once. The sample consisted of naive CD4+ T cells from blood. All receptors come from a man aged 18 to 30 in good health.

V and J are TRBV18 and TRBJ2-1; TRBD1 agrees at 7 bases. CDR3 length: 16 residues. The germline gives CDR1 KGHSH, CDR2 LQKENI. V trimming: 3 bases; J trimming: 9 bases; junction bases outside the gene matches: 14. The CDR3 protein is CASSPNLVDRAAEQFF. CDR3 in DNA: TGTGCCAGCTCACCGAACTTAGTTGACAGGGCGGCTGAGCAGTTCTTC.

The V and J genes are TRBV4-1 and TRBJ1-1; D remains unclear. The CDR3 totals 18 residues. The V gene's germline CDR1 is MGHRA and CDR2 YSYEKL. V lost 1 base to trimming and J lost 3 bases, with 21 bases between them. The CDR3 protein is CASSQGRARMGRDTEAFF. For the CDR3, the DNA is TGCGCCAGCAGCCAAGGCCGAGCCCGGATGGGCCGCGACACTGAAGCTTTCTTT.

This clone was found a few times. This chain links TRBV5-1 with TRBJ2-2; D remains ambiguous. This CDR3 is built from 15 residues. Trimming removed 5 bases from V and 2 bases from J, with 13 bases in between. CDR1 SGHRS and CDR2 YFSETQ come from the germline V gene. CDR3 in amino acids: CASRNRLGNTGELFF. The CDR3 nucleotides read TGCGCCAGCAGAAACCGACTGGGTAACACCGGGGAGCTGTTTTTT.

The gene calls are TRBV28 and TRBJ1-1; 8 bases line up with TRBD1. With V trimmed by 8 bases and J by 4 bases, 6 bases remained unmatched. CDR3 size: 13 residues. The germline V gene encodes CDR1 MDHEN and CDR2 SYDVKM. The DNA for the CDR3 is TGTGCCAGCCTACAGGGGGGCGGCACTGAAGCTTTCTTT. Protein product: CASLQGGGTEAFF.

This clone was seen more than once but under ten times. The J gene is TRBJ2-2, the V gene TRBV18; D uncertain. The CDR3 contains 15 residues. The V end lost 2 bases, the J end lost 6 bases, and 13 bases lay between the germline ends. In germline, CDR1 is KGHSH, CDR2 LQKENI. CDR3 nucleotide sequence: TGTGCCAGCTCACCATCCCGGACCGGCCCCGGGGAGCTGTTTTTT. This sequence encodes CASSPSRTGPGELFF. Variable domain in full (rest from reference TRBV18 and TRBJ2-2): NAGVMQNPRHLVRRRGQEARLRCSPMKGHSHVYWYRQLPEEGLKFMVYLQKENIIDESGMPKERFSAEFPKEGPSILRIQQVVRGDSAAYFCASSPSRTGPGELFFGEGSRLTVL.

This clone has just a few counts. The chain carries TRBV19 and TRBJ2-7; 9 nucleotides line up with TRBD1. This CDR3 contains 14 residues. V shed 5 bases and J 3 bases; nucleotides not matched to a gene: 5. Germline lookup yields CDR1 LNHDA and CDR2 SQIVND (reference sequence). The CDR3, as DNA: TGTGCCAGTAGTGCAATGGACAGGGGCTACGAGCAGTACTTC. It specifies CASSAMDRGYEQYF.

This clone was found a few times. This sequence joins TRBV6-9 and TRBJ2-3, with 10 bases identical to TRBD2. The V segment lost 7 bases and the J segment 1 base; nucleotides outside the gene matches: 8. This CDR3 is 16 amino acids long. Per germline, CDR1 MNHGY and CDR2 SVAAGI. The CDR3 protein is CASTLNTSGGTDTQYF. The CDR3 region has the DNA TGTGCCAGCACCCTAAATACTAGCGGGGGCACAGATACGCAGTATTTT.

The chain uses TRBV30 and TRBJ1-4, with unresolved D. CDR1 and CDR2 from the germline V gene are GTSNPN and SVGIG (reference sequence). The CDR3 loop spans 13 amino acids. With 2 bases removed from V and 6 bases from J, the gap between germline ends came to 10 bases. The CDR3 is CAWSQRVHEKLFF. The CDR3 DNA sequence: TGTGCCTGGAGTCAGCGGGTTCATGAAAAACTGTTTTTT.